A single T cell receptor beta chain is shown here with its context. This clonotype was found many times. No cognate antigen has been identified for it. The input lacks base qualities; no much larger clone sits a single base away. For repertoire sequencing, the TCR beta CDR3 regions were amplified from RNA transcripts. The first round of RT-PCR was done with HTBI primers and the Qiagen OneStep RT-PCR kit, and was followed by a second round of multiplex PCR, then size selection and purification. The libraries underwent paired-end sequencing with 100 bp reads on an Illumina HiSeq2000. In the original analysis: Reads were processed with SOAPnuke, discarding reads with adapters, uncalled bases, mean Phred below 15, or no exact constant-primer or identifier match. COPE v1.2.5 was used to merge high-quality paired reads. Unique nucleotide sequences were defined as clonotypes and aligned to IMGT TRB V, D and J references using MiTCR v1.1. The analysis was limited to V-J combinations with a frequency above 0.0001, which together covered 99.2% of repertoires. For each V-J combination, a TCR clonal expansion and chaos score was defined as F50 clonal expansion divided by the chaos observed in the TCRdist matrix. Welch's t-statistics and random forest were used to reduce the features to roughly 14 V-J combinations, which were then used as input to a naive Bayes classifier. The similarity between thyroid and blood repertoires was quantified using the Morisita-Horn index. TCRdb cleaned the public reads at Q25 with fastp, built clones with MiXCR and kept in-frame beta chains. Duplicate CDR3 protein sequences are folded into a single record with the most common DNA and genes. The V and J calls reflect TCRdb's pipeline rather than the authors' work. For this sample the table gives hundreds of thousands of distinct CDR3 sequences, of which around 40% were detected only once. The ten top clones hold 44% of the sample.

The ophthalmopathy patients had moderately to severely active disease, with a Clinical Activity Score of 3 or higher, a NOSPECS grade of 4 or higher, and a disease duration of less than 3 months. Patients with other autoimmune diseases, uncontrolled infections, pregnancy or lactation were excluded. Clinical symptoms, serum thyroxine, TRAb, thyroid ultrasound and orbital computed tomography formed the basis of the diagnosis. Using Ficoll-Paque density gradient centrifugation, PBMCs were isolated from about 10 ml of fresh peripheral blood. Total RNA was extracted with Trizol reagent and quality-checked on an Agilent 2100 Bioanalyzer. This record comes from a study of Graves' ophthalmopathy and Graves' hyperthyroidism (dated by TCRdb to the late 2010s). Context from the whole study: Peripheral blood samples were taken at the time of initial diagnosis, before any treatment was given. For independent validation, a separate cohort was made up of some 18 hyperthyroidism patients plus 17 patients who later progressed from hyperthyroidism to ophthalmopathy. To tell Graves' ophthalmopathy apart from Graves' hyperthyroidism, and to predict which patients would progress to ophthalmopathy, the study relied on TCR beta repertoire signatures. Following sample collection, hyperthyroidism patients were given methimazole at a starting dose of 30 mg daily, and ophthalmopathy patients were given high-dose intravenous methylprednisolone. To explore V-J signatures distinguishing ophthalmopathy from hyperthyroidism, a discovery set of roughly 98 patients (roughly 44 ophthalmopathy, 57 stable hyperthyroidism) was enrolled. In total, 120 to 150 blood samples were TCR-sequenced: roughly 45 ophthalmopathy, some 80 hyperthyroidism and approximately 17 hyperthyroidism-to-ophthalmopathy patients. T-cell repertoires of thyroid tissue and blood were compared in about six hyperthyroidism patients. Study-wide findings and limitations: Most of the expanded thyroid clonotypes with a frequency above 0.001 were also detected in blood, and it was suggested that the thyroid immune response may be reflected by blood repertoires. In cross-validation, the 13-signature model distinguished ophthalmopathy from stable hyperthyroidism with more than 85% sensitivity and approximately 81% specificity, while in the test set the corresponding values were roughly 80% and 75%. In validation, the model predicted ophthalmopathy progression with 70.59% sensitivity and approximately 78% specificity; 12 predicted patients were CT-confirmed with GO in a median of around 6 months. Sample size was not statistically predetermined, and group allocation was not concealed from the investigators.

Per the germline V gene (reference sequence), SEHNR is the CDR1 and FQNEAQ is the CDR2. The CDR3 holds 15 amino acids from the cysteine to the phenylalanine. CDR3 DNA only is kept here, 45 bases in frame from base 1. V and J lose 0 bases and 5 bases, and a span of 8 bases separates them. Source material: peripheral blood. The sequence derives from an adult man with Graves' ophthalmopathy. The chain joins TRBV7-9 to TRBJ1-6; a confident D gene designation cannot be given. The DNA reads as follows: TGTGCCAGCAGCTTAGCCCTGGCAGATAATTCACCCCTCCACTTT. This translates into CASSLALADNSPLHF.